A selection of T cell receptor beta chains follows, all from one sample in a study of human T cells and chemical hapten exposure. In TCRdb, the RACE reads were re-called with MiXCR into one record per CDR3 protein. The sample carries roughly 46,000 distinct CDR3 sequences, roughly 4.2% recorded once. The sequenced sample was whole blood. The source of these receptors is a human donor in good health. Some clones in this sample may be carry-over from other donors' samples. Both conserved end residues are part of each CDR3. The order of the fields is V gene, clone size, J gene, D gene, CDR3 protein, CDR3 DNA. D genes are given only for firm matches. Not every row has a clone size; where given, it reads once, few, many or a size class.

>TRBV20-1|few|TRBJ2-5|.
CSAREGGGGKWTQYF
TGCAGTGCTAGAGAGGGGGGTGGGGGCAAGTGGACCCAGTACTTC
>TRBV7-6|.|TRBJ2-7|TRBD1
CASSPRQGARYEQYF
TGTGCCAGCAGCCCTCGACAGGGGGCAAGATACGAGCAGTACTTC
>TRBV6-6|many|TRBJ2-3|TRBD1
CASSSTGGSTDTQYF
TGTGCCAGCAGTTCCACAGGGGGCTCCACAGATACGCAGTATTTT
>TRBV3-1|many|TRBJ2-1|TRBD2
CASSQESSGYNEQFF
TGTGCCAGCAGCCAAGAATCTAGCGGTTACAATGAGCAGTTCTTC
>TRBV7-8|.|TRBJ2-7|TRBD2
CASSLYIRTSDSYEQYF
TGTGCCAGCAGCTTATATATTCGGACTAGCGACTCCTACGAGCAGTACTTC
>TRBV3-1|many|TRBJ2-7|.
CASSQVGYEQYF
TGTGCCAGCAGCCAAGTAGGGTACGAGCAGTACTTC
>TRBV27|many|TRBJ1-6|TRBD1
CASRLGQYNSPLHF
TGTGCCAGCAGGCTGGGACAGTATAATTCACCCCTCCACTTT
>TRBV6-4|few|TRBJ2-3|.
CASSVGSGDTQYF
TGTGCCAGCAGTGTGGGGTCTGGAGATACGCAGTATTTT
>TRBV11-1|.|TRBJ2-2|.
CASREGHTNTGELFF
TGTGCCAGCAGGGAGGGACACACGAACACCGGGGAGCTGTTTTTT
>TRBV3-1|many|TRBJ2-7|.
CASSSGPFYEQYF
TGTGCCAGCAGCTCCGGGCCCTTCTACGAGCAGTACTTC
>TRBV28|few|TRBJ2-4|.
CASSHRLVLAKNIQYF
TGTGCCAGCAGTCACCGACTCGTCCTAGCCAAAAACATTCAGTACTTC
>TRBV3-1|many|TRBJ1-5|.
CASSQDQGSNQPQHF
TGTGCCAGCAGCCAAGATCAGGGAAGCAATCAGCCCCAGCATTTT
>TRBV28|many|TRBJ2-6|.
CASNLGGPRYSGANVLTF
TGTGCCAGCAATCTAGGGGGACCTCGGTACTCTGGGGCCAACGTCCTGACTTTC
>TRBV6-6|few|TRBJ2-3|.
CASGGNPDTQYF
TGTGCCAGCGGCGGGAACCCAGATACGCAGTATTTT
>TRBV24-1|many|TRBJ2-2|.
CATSDTRTVTGELFF
TGTGCCACCAGTGACACCCGGACAGTGACCGGGGAGCTGTTTTTT
>TRBV7-9|many|TRBJ1-4|TRBD1
CASSARQGAKGEKLFF
TGTGCCAGCAGCGCCCGACAGGGGGCGAAAGGAGAAAAACTGTTTTTT
>TRBV20-1|many|TRBJ1-2|.
CSASLSGGPYGYTF
TGCAGTGCTAGTCTTTCGGGGGGCCCCTATGGCTACACCTTC
>TRBV2|many|TRBJ1-5|TRBD1
CASSDDRASNQPQHF
TGTGCCAGCAGTGACGACAGGGCTAGCAATCAGCCCCAGCATTTT
>TRBV6-1|few|TRBJ2-1|TRBD2
CASSEFGEGFYNEQFF
TGTGCCAGCAGTGAATTCGGGGAGGGGTTCTACAATGAGCAGTTCTTC
>TRBV4-1|many|TRBJ1-5|.
CASSVQGSSNQPQHF
TGCGCCAGCAGCGTACAGGGATCCAGCAATCAGCCCCAGCATTTT
>TRBV12-3/TRBV12-4|many|TRBJ2-1|.
CASSPGQTYNEQFF
TGTGCCAGCAGTCCGGGACAAACCTACAATGAGCAGTTCTTC
>TRBV3-1|many|TRBJ1-6|.
CASSQLTGTPNSPLHF
TGTGCCAGCAGCCAACTAACCGGGACGCCAAATTCACCCCTCCACTTT
>TRBV28|many|TRBJ1-3|.
CASSLWAGNGNTIYF
TGTGCCAGCAGTTTATGGGCAGGGAATGGAAACACCATATATTTT
>TRBV4-1|few|TRBJ1-6|TRBD1
CASSPRQGWNSPLHF
TGCGCCAGCAGCCCGCGACAGGGCTGGAATTCACCCCTCCACTTT
>TRBV12-3/TRBV12-4|many|TRBJ2-7|.
CASSLAEAYEQYF
TGTGCCAGCAGTTTAGCGGAAGCCTACGAGCAGTACTTC
>TRBV6-5|.|TRBJ1-1|.
CASSPGQPNTEAFF
TGTGCCAGCAGCCCGGGGCAGCCAAACACTGAAGCTTTCTTT
>TRBV28|many|TRBJ2-5|.
CASSPRRNSETQYF
TGTGCCAGCAGTCCCCGGAGGAATAGCGAGACCCAGTACTTC
>TRBV29-1|many|TRBJ1-1|.
CSVESDSRTEAFF
TGCAGCGTTGAAAGTGATTCTCGCACTGAAGCTTTCTTT
>TRBV5-4|few|TRBJ2-1|TRBD2
CASSPTAGGPYNEQFF
TGTGCCAGCAGCCCGACAGCGGGAGGGCCCTACAATGAGCAGTTCTTC
>TRBV28|many|TRBJ2-1|.
CASSFGGTKQFF
TGTGCCAGCAGTTTCGGAGGGACGAAGCAGTTCTTC
>TRBV29-1|many|TRBJ1-2|TRBD1
CSVERTGEGYTF
TGCAGCGTTGAAAGGACAGGGGAAGGCTACACCTTC
>TRBV29-1|many|TRBJ2-1|.
CSVEVGTPTPEQFF
TGCAGCGTTGAAGTGGGGACTCCGACCCCTGAGCAGTTCTTC
>TRBV6-5|many|TRBJ2-2|.
CASSSTDFNTGELFF
TGTGCCAGCAGTTCCACGGACTTTAACACCGGGGAGCTGTTTTTT
>TRBV15|few|TRBJ1-1|.
CATSRSWAGETEAFF
TGTGCCACCAGCAGGAGCTGGGCAGGGGAGACTGAAGCTTTCTTT
>TRBV12-3/TRBV12-4|few|TRBJ1-2|TRBD1
CASSFGTGFYTF
TGTGCCAGCAGTTTTGGGACAGGATTTTACACCTTC
>TRBV4-1|few|TRBJ2-7|.
CASSQAGQRAYEQYF
TGCGCCAGCAGCCAAGCGGGTCAGAGAGCCTACGAGCAGTACTTC
>TRBV12-3/TRBV12-4|many|TRBJ1-3|TRBD1
CASRIDRDTGNTIYF
TGTGCCAGCAGGATCGACAGGGATACTGGAAACACCATATATTTT
>TRBV5-1|.|TRBJ1-2|TRBD1
CASSFRQGGNYGYTF
TGCGCCAGCAGCTTCCGACAGGGGGGTAACTATGGCTACACCTTC
>TRBV4-1|many|TRBJ2-7|.
CASSQEVVRVKF
TGCGCCAGCAGCCAAGAGGTAGTCCGGGTGAAGTTC
>TRBV7-9|many|TRBJ2-7|.
CASSFGTGSYEQYF
TGTGCCAGCAGCTTCGGGACTGGTTCCTACGAGCAGTACTTC
>TRBV28|many|TRBJ1-5|TRBD1
CASSAPGGRPQHF
TGTGCCAGCAGTGCACCAGGGGGAAGGCCCCAGCATTTT
>TRBV6-5|.|TRBJ1-2|TRBD1
CASSRDRGYGYTF
TGTGCCAGCAGTCGGGACAGGGGATATGGCTACACCTTC
>TRBV5-4|many|TRBJ1-3|.
CASSFGLLSGNTIYF
TGTGCCAGCAGCTTCGGACTCCTCTCTGGAAACACCATATATTTT
>TRBV29-1|few|TRBJ2-1|.
CSVDPMGQYNEQFF
TGCAGCGTTGACCCCATGGGGCAGTACAATGAGCAGTTCTTC
>TRBV5-1|many|TRBJ2-5|.
CASSLDQETQYF
TGCGCCAGCAGCTTGGACCAAGAGACCCAGTACTTC